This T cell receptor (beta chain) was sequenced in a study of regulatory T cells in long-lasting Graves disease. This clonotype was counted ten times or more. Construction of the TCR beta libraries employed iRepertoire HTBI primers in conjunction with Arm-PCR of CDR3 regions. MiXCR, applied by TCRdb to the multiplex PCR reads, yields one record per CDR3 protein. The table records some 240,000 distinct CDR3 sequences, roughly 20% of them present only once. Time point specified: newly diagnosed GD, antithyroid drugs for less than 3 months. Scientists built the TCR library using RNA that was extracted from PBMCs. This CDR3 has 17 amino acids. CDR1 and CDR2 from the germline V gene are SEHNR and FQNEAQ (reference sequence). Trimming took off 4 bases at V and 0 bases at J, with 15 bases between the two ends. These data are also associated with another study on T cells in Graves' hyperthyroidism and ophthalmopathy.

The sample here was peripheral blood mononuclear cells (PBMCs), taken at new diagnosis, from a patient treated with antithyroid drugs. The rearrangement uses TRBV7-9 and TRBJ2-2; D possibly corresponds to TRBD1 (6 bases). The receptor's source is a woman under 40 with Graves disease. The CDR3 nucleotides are TGTGCCAGCAGCTCCATACAGGGCGCATCGAACACCGGGGAGCTGTTTTTT. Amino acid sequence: CASSSIQGASNTGELFF.